The clone carrying this TCR beta chain has a count of ten or more. This specimen belongs to a study of T cells in Graves' hyperthyroidism and ophthalmopathy. RNA transcripts were the template for amplifying TCR beta CDR3 regions. When the TCR CDR3 underwent first-round RT-PCR, the HTBI primer set was used. TCRdb itself ran the multiplex PCR reads through MiXCR, one entry per CDR3 protein. The data show about 400,000 distinct CDR3 sequences, 15% seen once. Those patients with uncontrolled infection, other autoimmune disease, pregnancy or lactation were excluded. The V gene's germline CDR1 is DFQATT and CDR2 SNEGSKA (reference sequence). Trimming took 3 bases from V and 1 from J, leaving 14 bases between them. The CDR3 runs 15 residues.

The V and J genes are TRBV20-1 and TRBJ2-3; no reliable D call. Sequencing was carried out using blood. The receptor comes from a woman between 25 and 40 years old with Graves' hyperthyroidism. The CDR3 loop reads CSARGYIPRTDTQYF. The CDR3 DNA reads as TGCAGTGCTAGGGGATACATCCCTCGCACAGATACGCAGTATTTT.